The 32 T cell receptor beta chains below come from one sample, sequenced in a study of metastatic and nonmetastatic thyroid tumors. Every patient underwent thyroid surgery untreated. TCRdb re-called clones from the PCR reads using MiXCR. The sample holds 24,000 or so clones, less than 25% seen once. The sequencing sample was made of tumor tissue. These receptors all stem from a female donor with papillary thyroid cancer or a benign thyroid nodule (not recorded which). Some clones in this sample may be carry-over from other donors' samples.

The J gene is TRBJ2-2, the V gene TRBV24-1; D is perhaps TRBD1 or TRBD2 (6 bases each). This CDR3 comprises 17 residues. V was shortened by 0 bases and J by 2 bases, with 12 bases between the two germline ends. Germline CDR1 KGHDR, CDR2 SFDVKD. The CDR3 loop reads CATSDLWGAHNTGELFF. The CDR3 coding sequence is TGTGCCACCAGTGATTTGTGGGGGGCGCATAACACCGGGGAGCTGTTTTTT.

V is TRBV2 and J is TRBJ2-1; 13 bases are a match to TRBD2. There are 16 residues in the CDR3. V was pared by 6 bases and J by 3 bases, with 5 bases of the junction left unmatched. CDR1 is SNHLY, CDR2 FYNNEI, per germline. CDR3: CASRDGLAGDYNEQFF. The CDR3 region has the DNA TGTGCCAGCAGAGACGGACTAGCGGGAGACTACAATGAGCAGTTCTTC.

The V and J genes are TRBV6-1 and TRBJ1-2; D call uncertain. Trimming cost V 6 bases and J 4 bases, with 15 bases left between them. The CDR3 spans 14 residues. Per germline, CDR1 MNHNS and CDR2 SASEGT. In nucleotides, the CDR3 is TGTGCCAGCAGCTTAAGGGATTTTGGCTATGGCTACACCTTC. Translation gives CASSLRDFGYGYTF.

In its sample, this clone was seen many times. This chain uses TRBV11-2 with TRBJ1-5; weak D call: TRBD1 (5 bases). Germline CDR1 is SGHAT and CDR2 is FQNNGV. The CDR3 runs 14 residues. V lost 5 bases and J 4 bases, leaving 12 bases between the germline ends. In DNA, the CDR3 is TGTGCCAGCAGCCTAGTCGCAGGGAATCAGCCCCAGCATTTT. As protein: CASSLVAGNQPQHF. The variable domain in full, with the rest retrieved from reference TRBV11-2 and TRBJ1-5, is EAGVAQSPRYKIIEKRQSVAFWCNPISGHATLYWYQQILGQGPKLLIQFQNNGVVDDSQLPKDRFSAERLKGVDSTLKIQPAKLEDSAVYLCASSLVAGNQPQHFGDGTRLSIL.

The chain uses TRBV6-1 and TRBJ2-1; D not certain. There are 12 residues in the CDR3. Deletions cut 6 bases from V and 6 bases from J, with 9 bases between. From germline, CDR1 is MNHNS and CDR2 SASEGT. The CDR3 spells CASRKPRNEQFF. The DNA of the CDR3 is TGTGCCAGCAGGAAACCTCGCAATGAGCAGTTCTTC.

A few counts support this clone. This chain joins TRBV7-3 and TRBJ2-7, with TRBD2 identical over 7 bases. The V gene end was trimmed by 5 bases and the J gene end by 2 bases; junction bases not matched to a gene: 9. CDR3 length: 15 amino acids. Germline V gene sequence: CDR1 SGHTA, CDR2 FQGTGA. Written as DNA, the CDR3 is TGTGCCAGCAGCCCGCTTGGCGGGAGCCCCTACGAGCAGTACTTC. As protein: CASSPLGGSPYEQYF.

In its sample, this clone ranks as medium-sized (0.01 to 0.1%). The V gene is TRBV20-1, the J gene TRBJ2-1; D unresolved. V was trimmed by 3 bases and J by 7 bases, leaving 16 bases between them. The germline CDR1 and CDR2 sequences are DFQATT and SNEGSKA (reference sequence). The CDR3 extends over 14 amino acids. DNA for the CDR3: TGCAGTGCTAGCAGGACGGTGGTGGTGAATGAGCAGTTCTTC. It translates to CSASRTVVVNEQFF.

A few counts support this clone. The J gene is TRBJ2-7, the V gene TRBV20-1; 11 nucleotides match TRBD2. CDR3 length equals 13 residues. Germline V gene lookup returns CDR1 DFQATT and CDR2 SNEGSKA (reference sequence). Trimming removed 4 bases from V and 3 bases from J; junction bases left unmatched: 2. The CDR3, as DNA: TGCAGTGCTATACTAGCGGGAGTCTACGAGCAGTACTTC. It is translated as CSAILAGVYEQYF.

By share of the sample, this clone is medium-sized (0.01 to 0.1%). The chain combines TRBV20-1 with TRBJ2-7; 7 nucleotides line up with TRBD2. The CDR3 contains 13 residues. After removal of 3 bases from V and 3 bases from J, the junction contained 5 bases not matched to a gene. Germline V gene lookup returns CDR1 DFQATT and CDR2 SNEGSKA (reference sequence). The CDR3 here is CSASSASGYEQYF. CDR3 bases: TGCAGTGCTAGTTCGGCTAGCGGCTACGAGCAGTACTTC.

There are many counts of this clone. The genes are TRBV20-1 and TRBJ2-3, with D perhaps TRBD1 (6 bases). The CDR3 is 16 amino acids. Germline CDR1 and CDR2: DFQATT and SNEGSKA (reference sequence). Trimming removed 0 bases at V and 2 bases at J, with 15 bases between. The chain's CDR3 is CSARDPGKGDTDTQYF. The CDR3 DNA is TGCAGTGCTAGAGATCCCGGGAAGGGGGACACAGATACGCAGTATTTT.

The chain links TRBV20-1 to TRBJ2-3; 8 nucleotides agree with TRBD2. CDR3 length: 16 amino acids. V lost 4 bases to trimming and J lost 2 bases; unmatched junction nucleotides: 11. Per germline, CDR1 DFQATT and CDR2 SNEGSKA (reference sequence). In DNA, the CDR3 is TGCAGTGCTATCTTTTACGCGGGAGGCGTCACAGATACGCAGTATTTT. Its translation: CSAIFYAGGVTDTQYF.

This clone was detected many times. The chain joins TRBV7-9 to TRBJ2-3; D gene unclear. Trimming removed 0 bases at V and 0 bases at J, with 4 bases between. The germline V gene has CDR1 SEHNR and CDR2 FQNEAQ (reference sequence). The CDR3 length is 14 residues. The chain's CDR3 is CASSLAGSTDTQYF. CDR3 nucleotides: TGTGCCAGCAGCTTAGCGGGAAGCACAGATACGCAGTATTTT.

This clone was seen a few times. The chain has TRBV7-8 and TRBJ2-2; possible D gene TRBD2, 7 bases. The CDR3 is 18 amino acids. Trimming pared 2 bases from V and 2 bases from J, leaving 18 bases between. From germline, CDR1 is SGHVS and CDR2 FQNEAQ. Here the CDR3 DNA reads TGTGCCAGCAGCTTAAGGGGGGGAGCTCATCAAAACACCGGGGAGCTGTTTTTT. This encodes CASSLRGGAHQNTGELFF.

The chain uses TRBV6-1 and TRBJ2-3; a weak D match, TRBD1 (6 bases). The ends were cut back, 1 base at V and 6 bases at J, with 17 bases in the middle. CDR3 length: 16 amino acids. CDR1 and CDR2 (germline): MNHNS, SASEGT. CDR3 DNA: TGTGCCAGCAGTGAAGGATGGGGGCTAGCTGGCGATACGCAGTATTTT. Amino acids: CASSEGWGLAGDTQYF.

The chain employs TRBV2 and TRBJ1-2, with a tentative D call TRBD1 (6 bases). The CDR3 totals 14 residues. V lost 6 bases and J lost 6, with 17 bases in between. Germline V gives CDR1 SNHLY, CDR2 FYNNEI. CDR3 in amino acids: CASRGGQPSDGYTF. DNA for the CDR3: TGTGCCAGCAGGGGCGGACAGCCGTCGGATGGCTACACCTTC.

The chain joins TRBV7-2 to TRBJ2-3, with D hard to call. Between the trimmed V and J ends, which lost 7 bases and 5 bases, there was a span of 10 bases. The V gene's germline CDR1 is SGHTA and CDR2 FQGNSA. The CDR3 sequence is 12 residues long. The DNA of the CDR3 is TGTGCCAGCACCGATTACGGAGATACGCAGTATTTT. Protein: CASTDYGDTQYF.

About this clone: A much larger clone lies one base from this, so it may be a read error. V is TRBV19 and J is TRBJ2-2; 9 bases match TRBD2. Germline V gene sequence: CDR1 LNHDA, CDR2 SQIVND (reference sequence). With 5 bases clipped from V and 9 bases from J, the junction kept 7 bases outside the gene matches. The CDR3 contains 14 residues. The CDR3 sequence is CASSWASGDWELFF. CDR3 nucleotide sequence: TGTGCCAGTAGTTGGGCTAGCGGGGACTGGGAGCTGTTTTTT. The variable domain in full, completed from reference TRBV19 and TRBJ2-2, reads DGGITQSPKYLFRKEGQNVTLSCEQNLNHDAMYWYRQDPGQGLRLIYYSQIVNDFQKGDIAEGYSVSREKKESFPLTVTSAQKNPTAFYLCASSWASGDWELFFGEGSRLTVL.

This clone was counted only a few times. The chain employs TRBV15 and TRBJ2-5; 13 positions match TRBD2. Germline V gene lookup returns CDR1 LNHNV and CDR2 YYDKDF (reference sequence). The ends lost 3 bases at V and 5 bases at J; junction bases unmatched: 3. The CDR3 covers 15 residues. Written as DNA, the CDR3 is TGTGCCACCAGCAGGGGACTAGCGGGAAGGGAGACCCAGTACTTC. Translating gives CATSRGLAGRETQYF.

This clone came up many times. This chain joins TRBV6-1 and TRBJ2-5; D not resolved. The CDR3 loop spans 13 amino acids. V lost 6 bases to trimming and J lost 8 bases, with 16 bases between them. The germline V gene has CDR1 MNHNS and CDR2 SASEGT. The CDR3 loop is CASRNPEKRTQYF. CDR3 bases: TGTGCCAGCAGGAACCCTGAGAAACGAACCCAGTACTTC.

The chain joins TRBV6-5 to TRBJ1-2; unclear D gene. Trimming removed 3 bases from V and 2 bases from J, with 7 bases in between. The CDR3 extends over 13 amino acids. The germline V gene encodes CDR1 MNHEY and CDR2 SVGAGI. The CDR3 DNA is TGTGCCAGCAGTTATGGCGGGAACTATGGCTACACCTTC. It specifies CASSYGGNYGYTF.

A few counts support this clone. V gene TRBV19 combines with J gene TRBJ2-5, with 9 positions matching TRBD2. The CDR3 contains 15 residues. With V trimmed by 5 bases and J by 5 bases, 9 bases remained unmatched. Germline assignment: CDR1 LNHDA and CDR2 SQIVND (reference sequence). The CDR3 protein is CASSLNSGSRETQYF. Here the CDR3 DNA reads TGTGCCAGTAGTCTAAATAGCGGGAGCCGGGAGACCCAGTACTTC.

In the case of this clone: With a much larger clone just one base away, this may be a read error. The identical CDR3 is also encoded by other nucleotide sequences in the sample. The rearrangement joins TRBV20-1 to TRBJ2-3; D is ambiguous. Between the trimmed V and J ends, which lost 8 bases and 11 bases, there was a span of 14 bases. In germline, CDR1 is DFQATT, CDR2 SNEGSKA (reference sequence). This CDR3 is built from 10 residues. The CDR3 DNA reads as TGCAGTACCGGGTCATTGGAGCAGTATTTT. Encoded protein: CSTGSLEQYF.

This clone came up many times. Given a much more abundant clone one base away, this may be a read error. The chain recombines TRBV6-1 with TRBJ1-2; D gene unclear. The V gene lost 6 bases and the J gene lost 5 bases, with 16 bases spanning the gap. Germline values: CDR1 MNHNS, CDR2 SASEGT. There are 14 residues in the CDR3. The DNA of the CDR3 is TGTGCCAGCAGCCCCGGCGCGACCCAGTATGGCTACACCTTC. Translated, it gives CASSPGATQYGYTF.

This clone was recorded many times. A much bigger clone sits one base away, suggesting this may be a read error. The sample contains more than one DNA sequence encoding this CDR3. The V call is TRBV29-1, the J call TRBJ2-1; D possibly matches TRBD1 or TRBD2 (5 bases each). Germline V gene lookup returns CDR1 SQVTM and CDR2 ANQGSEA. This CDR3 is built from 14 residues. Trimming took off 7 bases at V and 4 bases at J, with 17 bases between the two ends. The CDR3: CSATGTSVYNEQFF. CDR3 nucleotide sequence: TGCAGCGCTACCGGGACCAGTGTTTACAATGAGCAGTTCTTC.

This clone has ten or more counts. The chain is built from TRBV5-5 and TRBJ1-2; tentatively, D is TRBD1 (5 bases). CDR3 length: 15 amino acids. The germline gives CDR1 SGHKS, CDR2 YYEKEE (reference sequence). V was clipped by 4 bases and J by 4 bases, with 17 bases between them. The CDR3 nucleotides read TGTGCCAGCAGCGGGGCAGGGCATGTAGTCTATGGCTACACCTTC. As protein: CASSGAGHVVYGYTF.

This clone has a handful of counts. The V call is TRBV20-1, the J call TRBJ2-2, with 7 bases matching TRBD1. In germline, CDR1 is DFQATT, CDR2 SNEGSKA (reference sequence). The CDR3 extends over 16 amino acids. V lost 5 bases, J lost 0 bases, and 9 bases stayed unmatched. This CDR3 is CSASNPGQTNTGELFF. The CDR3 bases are TGCAGTGCTTCAAATCCGGGACAGACGAACACCGGGGAGCTGTTTTTT.

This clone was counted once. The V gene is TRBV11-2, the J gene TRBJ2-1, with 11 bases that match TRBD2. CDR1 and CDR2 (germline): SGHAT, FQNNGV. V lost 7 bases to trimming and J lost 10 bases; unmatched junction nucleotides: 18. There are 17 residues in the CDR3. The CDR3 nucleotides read TGTGCCAGCATCTCTCTGTTAGCGGGAGGGGCGATTCACGAGCAGTTCTTC. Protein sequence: CASISLLAGGAIHEQFF. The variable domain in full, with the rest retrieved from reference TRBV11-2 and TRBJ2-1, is EAGVAQSPRYKIIEKRQSVAFWCNPISGHATLYWYQQILGQGPKLLIQFQNNGVVDDSQLPKDRFSAERLKGVDSTLKIQPAKLEDSAVYLCASISLLAGGAIHEQFFGPGTRLTVL.

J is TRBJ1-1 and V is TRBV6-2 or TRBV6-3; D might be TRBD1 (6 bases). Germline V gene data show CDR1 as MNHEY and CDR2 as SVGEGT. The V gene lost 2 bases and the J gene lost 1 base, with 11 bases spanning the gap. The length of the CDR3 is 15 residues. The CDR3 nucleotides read TGTGCCAGCAGTTACCTGGGACACCCGAACACTGAAGCTTTCTTT. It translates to CASSYLGHPNTEAFF.

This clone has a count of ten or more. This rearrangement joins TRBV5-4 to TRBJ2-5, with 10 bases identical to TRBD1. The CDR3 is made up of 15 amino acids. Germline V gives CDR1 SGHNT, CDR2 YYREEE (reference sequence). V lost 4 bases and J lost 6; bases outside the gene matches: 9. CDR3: CASSHPGQGVKTQYF. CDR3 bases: TGTGCCAGCAGCCACCCCGGACAGGGGGTGAAGACCCAGTACTTC.

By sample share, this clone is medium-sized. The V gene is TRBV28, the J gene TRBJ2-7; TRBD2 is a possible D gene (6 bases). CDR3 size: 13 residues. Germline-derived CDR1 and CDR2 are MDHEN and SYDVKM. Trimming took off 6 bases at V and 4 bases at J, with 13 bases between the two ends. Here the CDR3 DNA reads TGTGCCAGCAGGTCCGGGGGACCTTACGAGCAGTACTTC. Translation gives CASRSGGPYEQYF. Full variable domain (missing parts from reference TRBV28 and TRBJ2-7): DVKVTQSSRYLVKRTGEKVFLECVQDMDHENMFWYRQDPGLGLRLIYFSYDVKMKEKGDIPEGYSVSREKKERFSLILESASTNQTSMYLCASRSGGPYEQYFGPGTRLTVT.

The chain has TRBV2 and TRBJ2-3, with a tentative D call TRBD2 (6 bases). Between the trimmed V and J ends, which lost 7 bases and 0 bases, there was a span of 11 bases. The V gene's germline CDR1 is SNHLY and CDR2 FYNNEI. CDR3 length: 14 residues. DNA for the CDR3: TGTGCCAGCAAGCAAAGCGGGAGCACAGATACGCAGTATTTT. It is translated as CASKQSGSTDTQYF.

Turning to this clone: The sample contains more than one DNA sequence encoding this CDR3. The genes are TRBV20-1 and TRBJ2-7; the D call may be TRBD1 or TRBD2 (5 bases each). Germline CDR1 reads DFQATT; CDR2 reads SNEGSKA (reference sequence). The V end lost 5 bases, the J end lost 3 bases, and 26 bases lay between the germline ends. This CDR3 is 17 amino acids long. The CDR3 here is CSAPNPGTSGSVYEQYF. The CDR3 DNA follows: TGCAGTGCTCCAAATCCCGGGACGAGCGGTAGTGTCTACGAGCAGTACTTC.